At least ten counts were recorded for the clone carrying this T cell receptor (beta chain). The target antigen is unknown. The source material, RNA transcripts, was used to amplify TCR beta CDR3 regions. The primer set for the first-round RT-PCR of the TCR CDR3 was HTBI. TCRdb re-derived calls from the multiplex PCR reads in MiXCR, one entry per CDR3 protein. The profile shows around 300,000 distinct CDR3 sequences, about an eighth of them singletons. This sample was taken from a study of T cells in Graves' hyperthyroidism and ophthalmopathy. Overall study findings and caveats: A model using 13 V-J features told ophthalmopathy apart from stable hyperthyroidism.

V dropped 3 bases and J dropped 4 bases, with 9 bases sitting between them. Germline-derived CDR1 and CDR2 are DFQATT and SNEGSKA (reference sequence). The CDR3 is made up of 12 amino acids. An absence of ophthalmopathy progression within 18 months meant stable Graves' hyperthyroidism. Patients aged 18 to 65 had newly diagnosed hyperthyroidism that had lasted under 2 months. The sequenced material came from blood. The chain is built from TRBV20-1 and TRBJ2-5; D is undetermined. This sequence was found in a woman aged 35 to 49 with Graves' hyperthyroidism. The CDR3 spells CSASQDGETQYF. CDR3 nucleotide sequence: TGCAGTGCTAGCCAAGATGGAGAGACCCAGTACTTC.